Each of the 23 T cell receptor beta chains below was sequenced from the same sample in a study of blood T cells in healthy people across ages. Next came a second PCR, run for about 6 to 12 cycles, which used a sample-barcoded 5' primer along with a J-beta primer mix. TCRdb ran MiXCR on the 5' RACE reads and lists one entry per CDR3 protein. The table shows roughly 500,000 distinct CDR3 sequences, with about 26% occurring only once. Sequencing used blood. Source of these receptors: a woman in her 70s in good health.

The chain combines TRBV18 with TRBJ2-5; D gene ambiguous. The germline gives CDR1 KGHSH, CDR2 LQKENI. This CDR3 is built from 14 residues. Deletions cut 3 bases from V and 3 bases from J, with 11 bases between. CDR3 sequence: CASSPGSDKETQYF. Written as DNA, the CDR3 is TGTGCCAGCTCACCGGGTTCTGACAAAGAGACCCAGTACTTC.

The chain is built from TRBV5-1 and TRBJ2-1, with D perhaps given as TRBD1 or TRBD2 (5 bases each). V was pared by 4 bases and J by 0 bases, with 11 bases between. The CDR3 is made up of 15 amino acids. CDR1 is SGHRS, CDR2 YFSETQ, per germline. The CDR3 DNA reads TGCGCCAGCAGCGGGGGTACGAGCTCCTACAATGAGCAGTTCTTC. Its protein is CASSGGTSSYNEQFF.

This chain uses TRBV11-2 with TRBJ2-2, with D tentatively TRBD2 (5 bases). V was pared by 5 bases and J by 2 bases, with 15 bases between. Germline CDR1 SGHAT, CDR2 FQNNGV. This CDR3 has 16 residues. The CDR3 coding sequence is TGTGCCAGCAGCCCCCCGGGGAGCCTAAACACCGGGGAGCTGTTTTTT. It yields the protein CASSPPGSLNTGELFF.

This clonotype has just a few counts. V gene TRBV15 combines with J gene TRBJ1-5; possible D gene TRBD1, 5 bases. This CDR3 region has 17 residues. V lost 5 bases and J 1 base, leaving 18 bases between the germline ends. Germline loops: CDR1 LNHNV, CDR2 YYDKDF (reference sequence). The DNA for the CDR3 is TGTGCCACCAGCGCAGGGTGGGCAGTCAAAAGCAATCAGCCCCAGCATTTT. It specifies CATSAGWAVKSNQPQHF.

The chain employs TRBV20-1 and TRBJ2-7; possible D gene TRBD2, 6 bases. Germline V gene lookup returns CDR1 DFQATT and CDR2 SNEGSKA (reference sequence). The CDR3 length is 14 residues. The CDR3 protein is CSASPGLLYYEQYF. In DNA form, the CDR3 reads TGCTCCGCTTCCCCGGGACTGCTATACTACGAGCAGTACTTC.

The gene calls are TRBV4-1 and TRBJ2-7, with 7 bases fitting TRBD2. Germline V gives CDR1 MGHRA, CDR2 YSYEKL. The trim removed 0 bases at V and 2 bases at J, leaving 4 bases unmatched. The CDR3 is 15 amino acids. The CDR3 sequence: CASSQDGRETYEQYF. The DNA of the CDR3 is TGCGCCAGCAGCCAAGATGGGCGGGAGACCTACGAGCAGTACTTC.

The chain couples TRBV12-3 or TRBV12-4 to TRBJ2-1, with TRBD1 as a possible D gene (6 bases). V lost 7 bases to trimming and J lost 4 bases, with 20 bases between them. The CDR3 has 16 amino acids. The CDR3 DNA reads TGTGCCAGCACCGAAAGGACCAGGACAGATTACAATGAGCAGTTCTTC. Protein: CASTERTRTDYNEQFF.

This clonotype was seen a single time. The chain employs TRBV10-3 and TRBJ2-5, with TRBD2 matching 12 bases. CDR3 length equals 17 residues. V lost 9 bases, J lost 5 bases, and 16 bases stayed unmatched. The V gene's germline CDR1 is ENHRY and CDR2 SYGVKD. CDR3 sequence (DNA): TGTGCCATAACAGGACTAGCGGGAACGGGTCACAAGGAGACCCAGTACTTC. Its translation is CAITGLAGTGHKETQYF.

Only a few counts were recorded for this clonotype. The chain uses TRBV25-1 and TRBJ2-5; 13 nucleotides align to TRBD2. Germline V CDR1 and CDR2: MGHDK, SYGVNS. V shed 4 bases and J 5 bases; nucleotides not matched to a gene: 7. The CDR3 loop spans 16 amino acids. CDR3 DNA sequence: TGTGCCAGCAGTGGAGGACTAGCGGGGGTGGAGGAGACCCAGTACTTC. Residues: CASSGGLAGVEETQYF. Supplemented by reference TRBV25-1 and TRBJ2-5, the full variable domain reads EADIYQTPRYLVIGTGKKITLECSQTMGHDKMYWYQQDPGMELHLIHYSYGVNSTEKGDLSSESTVSRIRTEHFPLTLESARPSHTSQYLCASSGGLAGVEETQYFGPGTRLLVL.

This clonotype was counted a few times. The chain carries TRBV11-2 and TRBJ2-3; 9 bases agree with TRBD2. This CDR3 is 16 amino acids long. V lost 8 bases to trimming and J lost 7 bases; unmatched junction nucleotides: 16. CDR1 is SGHAT and CDR2 is FQNNGV in the germline V gene. The CDR3 bases are TGTGCCAGCGCGGTACTTCCTCGCGGGGGGGCAAATACGCAGTATTTT. It encodes CASAVLPRGGANTQYF.

The chain uses TRBV12-3 or TRBV12-4 and TRBJ2-3; 12 nucleotides align to TRBD2. J was trimmed by 2 bases and V by 5 bases; bases with no gene match: 5. The CDR3 is 16 residues long. CDR3 amino acids: CASSPGTSGYTDTQYF. The CDR3 bases are TGTGCCAGCAGTCCAGGGACTAGCGGGTACACAGATACGCAGTATTTT.

This sequence joins TRBV7-3 and TRBJ1-1; 8 nucleotides match TRBD1. Germline assignment: CDR1 SGHTA and CDR2 FQGTGA. The CDR3 is 14 residues long. V dropped 6 bases and J dropped 3; count of bases not matched to a gene: 6. CDR3 in amino acids: CASSTTGGDTEAFF. The CDR3 bases are TGTGCCAGCAGTACCACAGGGGGGGACACTGAAGCTTTCTTT.

The rearrangement uses TRBV30 and TRBJ2-5; weak D call: TRBD2 (6 bases). TRBJ2-1 matches the DNA end more closely, so the J call is doubtful. Germline CDR1 is GTSNPN and CDR2 is SVGIG (reference sequence). This CDR3 has 13 amino acids. In nucleotides, the CDR3 is TGTGCCTGGAGTGTACGGCTAGCGAACGAGCAGTTCTTC. Protein product: CAWSVRLANEQFF.

This clonotype was observed a handful of times. One end of the junction varies from germline; a read error may be responsible. The chain carries TRBV5-1 and TRBJ2-2; D perhaps matches TRBD2 (6 bases). Germline V gene sequence: CDR1 SGHRS, CDR2 YFSETQ. There are 17 residues in the CDR3. CDR3: CASRLVQGGTNTGELFF. The DNA for the CDR3 is TGCGCCAGCAGATTGGTCCAGGGAGGCACGAACACCGGGGAGCTGTTTTTT.

The chain joins TRBV6-1 to TRBJ2-5, with a weak D call TRBD2 (5 bases). There are 14 residues in the CDR3. V gave up 2 bases and J gave up 1 base, with 8 bases separating them. Germline loops: CDR1 MNHNS, CDR2 SASEGT. The CDR3, as DNA: TGTGCCAGCAGTGAAACGCGGGCCCAAGAGACCCAGTACTTC. Protein: CASSETRAQETQYF.

The chain combines TRBV29-1 with TRBJ1-1, with D maybe TRBD1 (5 bases). The CDR3 length is 12 residues. Germline loops: CDR1 SQVTM, CDR2 ANQGSEA. Trimming took off 6 bases at V and 3 bases at J, with 11 bases between the two ends. CDR3: CSVGTPDTEAFF. CDR3 DNA sequence: TGCAGCGTGGGGACTCCGGACACTGAAGCTTTCTTT. The full variable domain, its missing parts supplied by reference TRBV29-1 and TRBJ1-1, is SAVISQKPSRDICQRGTSLTIQCQVDSQVTMMFWYRQQPGQSLTLIATANQGSEATYESGFVIDKFPISRPNLTFSTLTVSNMSPEDSSIYLCSVGTPDTEAFFGQGTRLTVV.

Regarding this clonotype: In this CDR3 the conserved last residue, phenylalanine or tryptophan, is missing, so a read error is likely. The chain combines TRBV6-2 or TRBV6-3 with TRBJ2-2, with D perhaps matching TRBD1 (5 bases). The CDR3 contains 14 residues. V was clipped by 2 bases and J by 5 bases, with 9 bases between them. The germline V gene encodes CDR1 MNHEY and CDR2 SVGEGT. CDR3 in DNA: TGTGCCAGCAGTTACGACAGTATAACCGGGGAGCTGTTTCTT. As protein: CASSYDSITGELFL.

This clonotype was counted between two and nine times. One junction end disagrees with the germline gene, perhaps due to a read error. The J gene is TRBJ2-5, the V gene TRBV5-1; 7 bases line up with TRBD1. From germline, CDR1 is SGHRS and CDR2 YFSETQ. This CDR3 comprises 13 residues. The CDR3 DNA is TGCGCCGGCAGCTCGACAGGGTTGGAGACCCAGTACTTC. Translation gives CAGSSTGLETQYF.

The V call is TRBV25-1, the J call TRBJ1-3; 8 bases line up with TRBD1. Germline V lookup: CDR1 MGHDK, CDR2 SYGVNS. The CDR3 consists of 15 residues. Unmatched junction bases numbered 9, after V lost 6 bases and J lost 5 bases. CDR3 region: CASSVGQGGRNTIYF. The CDR3 DNA reads as TGTGCCAGCAGCGTTGGACAGGGAGGTCGAAACACCATATATTTT.

This clonotype was seen more than once but under ten times. The chain recombines TRBV4-3 with TRBJ2-1; no firm D call. This CDR3 has 15 amino acids. Germline V gives CDR1 LGHNA, CDR2 YSLEER. Trimming took 4 bases from V and 0 from J, leaving 10 bases between them. CDR3 coding DNA: TGCGCCAGCAGCCTCAGCCAGAGCTCCTACAATGAGCAGTTCTTC. It translates to CASSLSQSSYNEQFF.

This chain joins TRBV12-3 or TRBV12-4 and TRBJ2-1, with 14 bases aligning to TRBD2. The CDR3 has 19 residues. V trimming: 4 bases; J trimming: 7 bases; junction bases outside the gene matches: 15. CDR3 nucleotide sequence: TGTGCCAGCAGTTCCACTTCAATGAGACTAGCGGGGGGGGGTAATGAGCAGTTCTTC. It translates to CASSSTSMRLAGGGNEQFF.

The rearrangement links TRBV20-1 to TRBJ1-2, with D perhaps matching TRBD1 (5 bases). The CDR3 spans 15 residues. Germline V gene sequence: CDR1 DFQATT, CDR2 SNEGSKA (reference sequence). CDR3 in amino acids: CGVLEIGTTNYGYTF. Here the CDR3 DNA reads TGCGGAGTGCTAGAGATCGGGACGACTAACTATGGCTACACCTTC.

This clonotype was seen a handful of times. The chain links TRBV20-1 to TRBJ2-6, with 9 bases fitting TRBD1. CDR1 and CDR2 from the germline V gene are DFQATT and SNEGSKA (reference sequence). The length of the CDR3 is 11 residues. V lost 1 base and J lost 17; bases outside the gene matches: 3. The chain's CDR3 is CSARGTGEMTF. In DNA form, the CDR3 reads TGCAGTGCTAGAGGGACAGGGGAGATGACTTTC.